These 22 T cell receptor beta chains were all obtained from the same sample, sequenced in a study of cytomegalovirus exposure and HLA in healthy donors. PCR amplification relied on 60 Vbeta primers (plus 13 Jbeta primers). TCRdb keeps only in-frame clones here, not all; method: immunoSEQ multiplex PCR. The data hold about 190,000 clones, with about four fifths observed a single time. Input material: PBMCs. Receptors originate from a woman aged 18 to 35 in good health and CMV-seronegative.

The rearrangement joins TRBV9 to TRBJ2-5, with 7 bases that match TRBD1. V dropped 4 bases and J dropped 2; count of bases not matched to a gene: 5. Germline values: CDR1 SGDLS, CDR2 YYNGEE. The CDR3 covers 14 residues. In DNA form, the CDR3 reads TGTGCCAGCAGCCCGGGACAGATTCAAGAGACCCAGTACTTC. Its translation is CASSPGQIQETQYF.

This rearrangement joins TRBV19 to TRBJ1-4, with 7 bases fitting TRBD1. Germline CDR1 LNHDA, CDR2 SQIVND (reference sequence). The CDR3 contains 14 residues. Trimming removed 6 bases from V and 4 bases from J; junction bases left unmatched: 5. DNA for the CDR3: TGTGCCAGTAGGGGGACAGCCTTTAATGAAAAACTGTTTTTT. Translated, it gives CASRGTAFNEKLFF.

The chain uses TRBV29-1 and TRBJ2-7; tentatively, D is TRBD1 (5 bases). CDR1 is SQVTM and CDR2 is ANQGSEA in the germline V gene. V lost 1 base to trimming and J lost 0 bases, with 13 bases between them. This CDR3 contains 15 residues. As DNA, the CDR3 is TGCAGCGTTGAAGGTAGTGAGACAGACTCCTACGAGCAGTACTTC. It encodes CSVEGSETDSYEQYF.

The V call is TRBV10-3, the J call TRBJ2-5, with 7 bases aligning to TRBD2. V dropped 10 bases and J dropped 0; count of bases not matched to a gene: 2. Germline CDR1 ENHRY, CDR2 SYGVKD. This CDR3 comprises 12 residues. CDR3 nucleotide sequence: TGTGCCACCGGGGGGTACCAAGAGACCCAGTACTTC. This sequence encodes CATGGYQETQYF.

The chain links TRBV10-2 to TRBJ1-1; TRBD1 is a possible D gene (6 bases). With 3 bases removed from V and 5 bases from J, the gap between germline ends came to 13 bases. This CDR3 contains 14 residues. Germline CDR1 WSHSY, CDR2 SAAADI. The DNA for the CDR3 is TGCGCCAGCAGTGACCGGGGGGCGCGGACTGAAGCTTTCTTT. It translates to CASSDRGARTEAFF.

The chain has TRBV14 and TRBJ2-5; TRBD1 might be the D (5 bases). Germline-derived CDR1 and CDR2 are SGHDN and FVKESK. CDR3 length: 16 residues. V was cut by 1 base and J by 5 bases, with 17 bases left in between. CDR3 region: CASSQALVQGGETQYF. The CDR3 DNA follows: TGTGCCAGCAGCCAAGCCCTCGTGCAGGGCGGCGAGACCCAGTACTTC. The full variable domain, rest sourced from reference TRBV14 and TRBJ2-5, is EAGVTQFPSHSVIEKGQTVTLRCDPISGHDNLYWYRRVMGKEIKFLLHFVKESKQDESGMPNNRFLAERTGGTYSTLKVQPAELEDSGVYFCASSQALVQGGETQYFGPGTRLLVL.

The gene calls are TRBV4-2 and TRBJ2-2; TRBD2 agrees at 10 bases. The CDR3 is 18 amino acids. Trimming at V came to 4 bases and at J to 1 base, leaving 9 bases not matched to a gene. Looked up from germline, CDR1 is LGHNA and CDR2 is YNFKEQ. CDR3 DNA: TGTGCCAGCAGCCTCGGGACTAGCGCCAAAAGGAACACCGGGGAGCTGTTTTTT. This gives the protein CASSLGTSAKRNTGELFF.

This clone was found a few times. The J gene is TRBJ1-1, the V gene TRBV2; 7 bases map to TRBD1. Germline loops: CDR1 SNHLY, CDR2 FYNNEI. The CDR3 is 14 amino acids. V lost 5 bases to trimming and J lost 0 bases; unmatched junction nucleotides: 3. CDR3 DNA: TGTGCCAGCAGTCCGGGACAGCTGAACACTGAAGCTTTCTTT. Amino acid sequence: CASSPGQLNTEAFF.

The chain carries TRBV4-2 and TRBJ1-1; 8 positions agree with TRBD1. Trimming at V came to 2 bases and at J to 11 bases, leaving 7 bases not matched to a gene. Germline assignment: CDR1 LGHNA and CDR2 YNFKEQ. The CDR3 runs 13 residues. The CDR3 reads CASSQYDRGKAFF. CDR3 nucleotides: TGTGCCAGCAGCCAATATGACAGGGGAAAGGCTTTCTTT.

The J gene is TRBJ2-4, the V gene TRBV7-9; weak D call: TRBD1 (5 bases). The V gene's germline CDR1 is SEHNR and CDR2 FQNEAQ (reference sequence). CDR3 length: 15 amino acids. Trimming shortened V by 4 bases and J by 2 bases, and 12 bases separated the two germline ends. The CDR3 protein is CASSSSRVTKNIQYF. The CDR3, as DNA: TGTGCCAGCAGCTCCTCCAGGGTTACCAAAAACATTCAGTACTTC.

The V gene is TRBV10-2, the J gene TRBJ1-2, with unresolved D. The CDR3 has 13 residues. CDR1 and CDR2 (germline): WSHSY, SAAADI. With 3 bases removed from V and 2 bases from J, the gap between germline ends came to 7 bases. The DNA of the CDR3 is TGCGCCAGCAGTGAATTCTCCAACTATGGCTACACCTTC. This encodes CASSEFSNYGYTF.

This chain connects TRBV5-1 to TRBJ2-4; TRBD2 matches 8 bases. Germline CDR1 reads SGHRS; CDR2 reads YFSETQ. The ends lost 0 bases at V and 2 bases at J; junction bases unmatched: 7. This CDR3 contains 17 residues. CDR3 nucleotides: TGCGCCAGCAGCTTGGTAGCGAGCGGGAGAACCAAAAACATTCAGTACTTC. The encoded protein is CASSLVASGRTKNIQYF.

This clone has only one observation. The same CDR3 also results from other DNA sequences found in this sample. The chain carries TRBV6-5 and TRBJ1-2; weak D call: TRBD1 (5 bases). The CDR3 sequence is 14 residues long. V was pared by 2 bases and J by 3 bases, with 10 bases between. Germline values: CDR1 MNHEY, CDR2 SVGAGI. Written as DNA, the CDR3 is TGTGCCAGCAGTTACAGAGGACACGACTATGGCTACACCTTC. This gives the protein CASSYRGHDYGYTF.

The CDR3 bases are TGTGCCAGCAGCCAAGAAGAGGGGGTGTCCTACAATGAGCAGTTCTTC. Translating it yields CASSQEEGVSYNEQFF. The chain recombines TRBV4-2 with TRBJ2-1, with D possibly matching TRBD1 (6 bases). Between the trimmed V and J ends, which lost 0 bases and 1 base, there was a span of 10 bases. Per germline, CDR1 LGHNA and CDR2 YNFKEQ. The CDR3 sequence is 16 residues long.

V usage is TRBV14 and J usage is TRBJ2-4, with 8 nucleotides matching TRBD1. Trimming at V came to 4 bases and at J to 4 bases, leaving 9 bases not matched to a gene. This CDR3 contains 16 residues. Per the germline V gene, CDR1 is SGHDN and CDR2 is FVKESK. Here the CDR3 reads CASSPGQGPQKNIQYF. In nucleotides, the CDR3 is TGTGCCAGCAGCCCAGGACAGGGACCACAGAAAAACATTCAGTACTTC.

The gene calls are TRBV25-1 and TRBJ2-5; TRBD1 is a possible D gene (6 bases). Per germline, CDR1 MGHDK and CDR2 SYGVNS. The CDR3 extends over 14 amino acids. The V end was cut by 3 bases, the J end by 5 bases, with 13 bases between. The chain's CDR3 is CASSDGGLWETQYF. The CDR3 region has the DNA TGTGCCAGCAGTGATGGGGGCTTATGGGAGACCCAGTACTTC.

The chain combines TRBV4-2 with TRBJ1-2, with D perhaps TRBD1 (6 bases). The CDR3 covers 16 residues. V lost 1 base to trimming and J lost 1 base, with 13 bases between them. CDR1 is LGHNA, CDR2 YNFKEQ, per germline. The CDR3 region has the DNA TGTGCCAGCAGCCAAGTTTCCCAGGACAGTAACTATGGCTACACCTTC. This encodes CASSQVSQDSNYGYTF.

V is TRBV29-1 and J is TRBJ2-7; 11 positions agree with TRBD2. Trimming cost V 0 bases and J 2 bases; bases outside gene matches: 15. The CDR3 consists of 19 residues. Looked up from germline, CDR1 is SQVTM and CDR2 is ANQGSEA. CDR3 nucleotides: TGCAGCGTTGAAGACGGGCCACTAGCGGGAGAGCAAAACCCCTACGAGCAGTACTTC. Protein product: CSVEDGPLAGEQNPYEQYF.

J is TRBJ2-2 and V is TRBV19; a possible D gene is TRBD1 (5 bases). CDR3 length: 15 amino acids. Per the germline V gene, CDR1 is LNHDA and CDR2 is SQIVND (reference sequence). V lost 1 base, J lost 5 bases, and 11 bases lay in between. The CDR3 DNA reads as TGTGCCAGTAGTATAGGCAGGACACTTACCGGGGAGCTGTTTTTT. Its translation is CASSIGRTLTGELFF.

The chain has TRBV5-1 and TRBJ2-7, with TRBD1 identical over 7 bases. Germline V gives CDR1 SGHRS, CDR2 YFSETQ. Trimming took 0 bases from V and 6 from J; bases not matched to a gene: 6. The CDR3 loop spans 14 amino acids. The CDR3 is CASSLGGGEVEQYV. CDR3 nucleotide sequence: TGCGCCAGCAGCTTGGGAGGGGGCGAGGTCGAGCAGTACGTC.

This rearrangement joins TRBV29-1 to TRBJ2-2; tentatively, D is TRBD2 (6 bases). Germline values: CDR1 SQVTM, CDR2 ANQGSEA. This CDR3 region has 14 residues. Trimming took 0 bases from V and 6 from J, leaving 11 bases between them. The CDR3 DNA sequence: TGCAGCGTTGAAGATGCGGGGTTCGCCGGGGAGCTGTTTTTT. This gives the protein CSVEDAGFAGELFF.

The chain couples TRBV28 to TRBJ2-7; D gene unclear. The CDR3 consists of 11 residues. V shed 5 bases and J shed 2 bases, with 4 bases lying between them. Per the germline V gene, CDR1 is MDHEN and CDR2 is SYDVKM. CDR3 in DNA: TGTGCCAGCAGTCTTACCTACGAGCAGTACTTC. Translation: CASSLTYEQYF.